A selection of T cell receptor beta chains follows, all from one sample in a study of cytomegalovirus exposure and HLA in healthy donors. Some clones are missing from TCRdb's copy, which holds only in-frame ones; the method was immunoSEQ multiplex PCR. The repertoire holds over 250,000 clones, 80% to 90% seen once, with roughly 0.99% in the top ten. The material sequenced was PBMCs. These receptors originate from a woman younger than 35 in good health and CMV-seronegative. Both conserved end residues are part of each CDR3. The D gene is left open where the match is weak. Size values are once, few and many counts, or a class for expanded clones, and some rows have none.

DNA	CDR3	V	J	size	D
TGTGCCAGCAGAAGAACCGGGACAGGGGGCTACGAGCAGTACTTC	CASRRTGTGGYEQYF	TRBV6-5	TRBJ2-7	NA	TRBD1
TGTGCCAGTAGTATGAAGACAGGGTTAGGGTTGGGCACAGATACGCAGTATTTT	CASSMKTGLGLGTDTQYF	TRBV19	TRBJ2-3	NA	TRBD1
TGTGCTAGCAGCTTCCGACAGGGACCCTACGAGCAGTACTTC	CASSFRQGPYEQYF	TRBV7-7	TRBJ2-7	NA	TRBD1
TGTGCCAGCAGTCAGGGGATTCGAGGCTACACCTTC	CASSQGIRGYTF	TRBV6-5	TRBJ1-2	NA	NA
TGTGCCAGCAGTGATTCAGGGTCGGGTGGCTACACCTTC	CASSDSGSGGYTF	TRBV2	TRBJ1-2	few	NA
TGTGCCAGCAGCTCCCGGGACAACAACAATGAGCAGTTCTTC	CASSSRDNNNEQFF	TRBV7-9	TRBJ2-1	NA	NA
TGTGCCTGGAGCGGTAAGGGACAGGGAGGGAAGACCCAGTACTTC	CAWSGKGQGGKTQYF	TRBV30	TRBJ2-5	NA	TRBD1
TGTGCCAGCAGTTACAGAGCTCCCCCTTATGGCTACACCTTC	CASSYRAPPYGYTF	TRBV6-5	TRBJ1-2	NA	NA
TGTGCCTGGAGTCCGGGACTGCGTGCCCCTGAAGCTTTCTTT	CAWSPGLRAPEAFF	TRBV30	TRBJ1-1	NA	NA
TGTGCCATCAGGACTCACGGACAGGGAGTCTATGGCTACACCTTC	CAIRTHGQGVYGYTF	TRBV10-3	TRBJ1-2	once	TRBD1
TGTGCCAGCAGCCAATCTGACAGGGACCTTTACTTC	CASSQSDRDLYF	TRBV4-2	TRBJ2-5	NA	TRBD1
TGTGCCAGCAGCATAACAGGGCCGGTGAATTCACCCCTCCACTTT	CASSITGPVNSPLHF	TRBV6-5	TRBJ1-6	NA	NA
TGTGCCAGCAGCTGGCCTAGCTCCTACGAGCAGTACTTC	CASSWPSSYEQYF	TRBV5-5	TRBJ2-7	NA	NA
TGTGCCAGCAGTTGGGCCGGGACTAGCGGGAGAAAAGCCTACGAGCAGTACTTC	CASSWAGTSGRKAYEQYF	TRBV27	TRBJ2-7	few	TRBD2
TGCGCCAGCAGGTGGGACAGGGGTCTGATGAACACTGAAGCTTTCTTT	CASRWDRGLMNTEAFF	TRBV5-1	TRBJ1-1	NA	TRBD1
TGTGCCAGCAGCGTAGATAAGGGAACGGGAGAAAATGAAAAACTGTTTTTT	CASSVDKGTGENEKLFF	TRBV9	TRBJ1-4	NA	NA
TGTGCCATCAGTGAGTCGTACCAGGCTTACGAGCAGTACTTC	CAISESYQAYEQYF	TRBV10-3	TRBJ2-7	NA	NA
TGTGCCAGCAGGGCTAGCGGGGGGGCAGGCACCGGGGAGCTGTTTTTT	CASRASGGAGTGELFF	TRBV27	TRBJ2-2	NA	TRBD2
TGCGCCAGCAGTCAATCACATAGGACAGGGATAAATTCACCCCTCCACTTT	CASSQSHRTGINSPLHF	TRBV23-1	TRBJ1-6	NA	TRBD1
TGTGCCAGCAGTTCAGGGGGCCGCAACTATGGCTACACCTTC	CASSSGGRNYGYTF	TRBV28	TRBJ1-2	NA	TRBD1
TGTGCCAGCAGCTTGGCTCTGGGAGGGCCGGAGGAGCAGTACTTC	CASSLALGGPEEQYF	TRBV5-8	TRBJ2-7	once	TRBD2
TGTGCCACCAGCAGAGCCGGGACTCTCTCCTACGAGCAGTACTTC	CATSRAGTLSYEQYF	TRBV15	TRBJ2-7	NA	NA
TGTGCCAGCAGTTACTCGGGGGAGGCCAATTACGAGCAGTACTTC	CASSYSGEANYEQYF	TRBV6-5	TRBJ2-7	NA	NA
TGTGCCAGCAGTTACTCGACGAGGGTCGGAAACACCATATATTTT	CASSYSTRVGNTIYF	TRBV6-5	TRBJ1-3	NA	NA
TGTGTCACAGCACGCCTAGCGGGGGCCACCTACGAGCAGTACTTC	CVTARLAGATYEQYF	TRBV6-5	TRBJ2-7	NA	TRBD2
TGTGCCAGTAGCGGGCAGTTCCAAGAGACCCAGTACTTC	CASSGQFQETQYF	TRBV25-1	TRBJ2-5	NA	TRBD2
TGCGCCAGCAGCCAAGAGGGACAATACAGGCCCCGAGGCTATGGCTACACCTTC	CASSQEGQYRPRGYGYTF	TRBV4-1	TRBJ1-2	NA	NA
TGCGCCAGCAGCTTGTTCGCAGGGAAAGAGACCCAGTACTTC	CASSLFAGKETQYF	TRBV5-1	TRBJ2-5	NA	NA
TGTGCCAGCAGTTCGAGGTTTCGGCGAGAAGGCTCCTACGAGCAGTACTTC	CASSSRFRREGSYEQYF	TRBV5-4	TRBJ2-7	NA	NA